The 32 T cell receptor beta chains listed next were all sequenced from one sample in a study of T cell responses to AZD1222 COVID-19 vaccine. Clones were read by immunoSEQ multiplex PCR, and TCRdb kept only the in-frame ones, dropping some. The sample has 95,000 to 130,000 clones; roughly nine tenths are singletons. Material: peripheral blood, obtained on day 0 of AZD1222 vaccination. The receptors here all came from an adult in good health.

V gene TRBV28 combines with J gene TRBJ2-1; TRBD1 might be the D (6 bases). CDR3 length: 10 residues. Germline loops: CDR1 MDHEN, CDR2 SYDVKM. V was cut by 10 bases and J by 6 bases, with 7 bases left in between. CDR3 residues: CATGVNEQFF. The DNA for the CDR3 is TGTGCCACAGGGGTCAATGAGCAGTTCTTC.

This clone was found a few times. The V and J genes are TRBV28 and TRBJ1-2; tentative D call: TRBD1 (5 bases). Germline lookup yields CDR1 MDHEN and CDR2 SYDVKM. The V gene lost 6 bases and the J gene lost 4 bases, with 12 bases spanning the gap. The CDR3 loop spans 13 amino acids. As DNA, the CDR3 is TGTGCCAGCAGCCACGACAGAAGCTATGGCTACACCTTC. This codes for CASSHDRSYGYTF.

This clone has only one observation. This sequence joins TRBV27 and TRBJ2-3; no clear D. Germline V gene data show CDR1 as MNHEY and CDR2 as SMNVEV (reference sequence). Trimming removed 5 bases at V and 2 bases at J, with 11 bases between. This CDR3 is built from 14 residues. CDR3 protein: CASSPKPYTDTQYF. The CDR3 DNA reads as TGTGCCAGCAGTCCCAAACCTTACACAGATACGCAGTATTTT.

In its sample, this clone ranks as medium-sized. The chain uses TRBV30 and TRBJ1-5; TRBD1 aligns across 8 bases. Germline CDR1 and CDR2: GTSNPN and SVGIG (reference sequence). Trimming at V came to 2 bases and at J to 6 bases, leaving 6 bases not matched to a gene. CDR3 length: 14 residues. This CDR3 is CAWSSTGDAQPQHF. The CDR3, as DNA: TGTGCCTGGAGTTCGACAGGGGACGCTCAGCCCCAGCATTTT.

The chain is built from TRBV28 and TRBJ2-7; D may be TRBD2 (5 bases). Trimming stripped 10 bases from V and 2 bases from J, with 18 bases between. CDR1 and CDR2 (germline): MDHEN, SYDVKM. This CDR3 is 14 amino acids long. CDR3 residues: CATTHGRGTYEQYF. CDR3 bases: TGTGCCACCACTCACGGACGGGGTACCTACGAGCAGTACTTC.

V usage is TRBV11-2 and J usage is TRBJ1-1; D is perhaps TRBD1 (5 bases). V dropped 5 bases and J dropped 1 base, with 14 bases sitting between them. The CDR3 has 15 amino acids. Per the germline V gene, CDR1 is SGHAT and CDR2 is FQNNGV. In DNA form, the CDR3 reads TGTGCCAGCAGCCTCACGCCCGGGGCGAACACTGAAGCTTTCTTT. It yields the protein CASSLTPGANTEAFF.

V is TRBV3-1 (or the pseudogene TRBV3-2) and J is TRBJ1-2; D gene ambiguous. The germline gives CDR1 LGHDT, CDR2 YNNKEL (reference sequence). The length of the CDR3 is 13 residues. V was pared by 4 bases and J by 7 bases, with 13 bases between. CDR3 residues: CASSRNGGFGYTF. CDR3 sequence (DNA): TGTGCCAGCAGCCGAAACGGAGGTTTTGGCTACACCTTC.

The CDR3 protein is CASNHRGDGYTF. CDR3 DNA: TGTGCCAGTAATCACAGGGGGGATGGCTACACCTTC. The chain uses TRBV19 and TRBJ1-2; 8 bases line up with TRBD1. V shed 7 bases and J 6 bases; nucleotides not matched to a gene: 4. CDR3 size: 12 residues. Germline CDR1 is LNHDA and CDR2 is SQIVND (reference sequence).

J is TRBJ1-4 and V is TRBV7-9; D ambiguous. V was pared by 3 bases and J by 7 bases, with 12 bases between. CDR1 is SEHNR, CDR2 FQNEAQ, per germline (reference sequence). This CDR3 comprises 14 residues. As DNA, the CDR3 is TGTGCCAGCAGCTTTAGGAGGGTGGGTGAAAAACTGTTTTTT. Translating it yields CASSFRRVGEKLFF.

The genes are TRBV21-1 and TRBJ2-3; TRBD2, the D gene given by the table, was not confirmed from the DNA. TRBV21-1 is a pseudogene locus. CDR3 length equals 16 residues. The CDR3 region is CASRDWGRLCTDTQYF. Written as DNA, the CDR3 is TGTGCCAGCAGGGACTGGGGGAGGCTATGCACAGATACGCAGTATTTT.

V is TRBV28 and J is TRBJ1-2; 7 nucleotides match TRBD1. In germline, CDR1 is MDHEN, CDR2 SYDVKM. The junction had 6 bases not matched to a gene; V was cut back by 7 bases and J by 1 base. This CDR3 is 14 amino acids long. CDR3 protein: CASTITGVNYGYTF. Written as DNA, the CDR3 is TGTGCCAGCACGATAACAGGGGTTAACTATGGCTACACCTTC.

This chain joins TRBV7-9 and TRBJ2-1; TRBD2 is a possible D gene (5 bases). In germline, CDR1 is SEHNR, CDR2 FQNEAQ (reference sequence). V lost 0 bases to trimming and J lost 9 bases, with 12 bases between them. This CDR3 comprises 14 residues. The CDR3 loop is CASSLAHGDGEQFF. DNA for the CDR3: TGTGCCAGCAGCTTAGCGCACGGGGATGGTGAGCAGTTCTTC. The whole variable domain, remainder taken from reference TRBV7-9 and TRBJ2-1, is DTGVSQNPRHKITKRGQNVTFRCDPISEHNRLYWYRQTLGQGPEFLTYFQNEAQLEKSRLLSDRFSAERPKGSFSTLEIQRTEQGDSAMYLCASSLAHGDGEQFFGPGTRLTVL.

The rearrangement links TRBV9 to TRBJ1-4; D gene uncertain. V lost 4 bases, J lost 2 bases, and 12 bases lay in between. Germline V gene data show CDR1 as SGDLS and CDR2 as YYNGEE. The CDR3 loop spans 15 amino acids. CDR3 sequence (DNA): TGTGCCAGCAGCCGAACTATCGGGACTAATGAAAAACTGTTTTTT. Its translation is CASSRTIGTNEKLFF.

This sequence joins TRBV7-9 and TRBJ2-7; 9 bases are a match to TRBD1. CDR1 is SEHNR and CDR2 is FQNEAQ in the germline V gene (reference sequence). The CDR3 runs to 14 residues. With 3 bases clipped from V and 6 bases from J, the junction kept 6 bases outside the gene matches. Here the CDR3 reads CASSLGTGLGEQYF. In DNA, the CDR3 is TGTGCCAGCAGCTTGGGGACAGGGCTGGGCGAGCAGTACTTC.

Points on this clone: The junction and the germline gene differ at one end; a read error may be behind it. The chain couples TRBV12-3 or TRBV12-4 to TRBJ2-7; 10 nucleotides line up with TRBD2. CDR3 length equals 13 residues. The chain's CDR3 is CASSLRGLAGDNF. The CDR3 nucleotides read TGTGCCAGCAGTTTAAGGGGGCTAGCGGGAGACAACTTC.

This chain links TRBV28 with TRBJ1-1, with D uncertain. The V gene's germline CDR1 is MDHEN and CDR2 SYDVKM. This CDR3 spans 11 amino acids. V dropped 2 bases and J dropped 7 bases, with 5 bases sitting between them. Here the CDR3 DNA reads TGTGCCAGCAGTTTAGAGGTTGAAGCTTTCTTT. Translated: CASSLEVEAFF.

V usage is TRBV28 and J usage is TRBJ1-6; weak D call: TRBD1 (6 bases). Per germline, CDR1 MDHEN and CDR2 SYDVKM. Trimming cost V 7 bases and J 6 bases, with 13 bases left between them. This CDR3 comprises 14 residues. The CDR3 sequence: CASTKQGFNSPLHF. The CDR3 DNA reads as TGTGCCAGCACGAAACAGGGTTTTAATTCACCCCTCCACTTT.

The chain links TRBV4-1 to TRBJ2-7; a weak D match, TRBD1 (6 bases). This CDR3 region has 14 residues. Germline lookup yields CDR1 MGHRA and CDR2 YSYEKL. V was trimmed by 3 bases and J by 2 bases, leaving 11 bases between them. In DNA, the CDR3 is TGCGCCAGCAGCCAGTGGACAGCAACCTACGAGCAGTACTTC. Its translation is CASSQWTATYEQYF.

The chain couples TRBV29-1 to TRBJ2-2, with TRBD1 as a possible D gene (5 bases). V was shortened by 6 bases and J by 1 base, with 9 bases between the two germline ends. The V gene's germline CDR1 is SQVTM and CDR2 ANQGSEA. CDR3 length: 13 amino acids. CDR3 DNA sequence: TGCAGCGTGGCCGGACAGAACACCGGGGAGCTGTTTTTT. This translates into CSVAGQNTGELFF.

The chain has TRBV7-3 and TRBJ2-2; TRBD2 agrees at 8 bases. Per the germline V gene, CDR1 is SGHTA and CDR2 is FQGTGA. Trimming took 1 base from V and 4 from J; bases not matched to a gene: 5. The CDR3 contains 16 residues. The CDR3 loop is CASSLMGGGPTGELFF. The CDR3 region has the DNA TGTGCCAGCAGCTTAATGGGCGGGGGGCCCACCGGGGAGCTGTTTTTT.

The chain employs TRBV23-1 and TRBJ1-5; D may be TRBD1 (6 bases). TRBV23-1 is an ORF; its function is uncertain. The length of the CDR3 is 15 residues. Deletions cut 6 bases from V and 7 bases from J, with 19 bases between. The CDR3 bases are TGCGCCAGCAGCGATAACAGGGAGCGAAGGCAGCCCCAGCATTTT. It translates to CASSDNRERRQPQHF.

This sequence joins TRBV29-1 and TRBJ1-1; no reliable D call. Germline assignment: CDR1 SQVTM and CDR2 ANQGSEA. The V end was cut by 4 bases, the J end by 0 bases, with 9 bases between. This CDR3 spans 13 amino acids. The CDR3 nucleotides are TGCAGCGTTGTGAGACATTTGAACACTGAAGCTTTCTTT. Encoded protein: CSVVRHLNTEAFF.

The chain couples TRBV4-1 to TRBJ2-7; TRBD1 or TRBD2 may be the D gene (5 bases each). Deletions cut 0 bases from V and 2 bases from J, with 17 bases between. Looked up from germline, CDR1 is MGHRA and CDR2 is YSYEKL. This CDR3 is built from 17 residues. In DNA, the CDR3 is TGCGCCAGCAGCCAAGAGCGGCCCCCGGGGCGACCCTACGAGCAGTACTTC. It yields the protein CASSQERPPGRPYEQYF.

The table lists this clone with a few counts. The V and J genes are TRBV16 and TRBJ2-7; D remains unclear. Germline V gene lookup returns CDR1 KGHSY and CDR2 FQNENV. The length of the CDR3 is 11 residues. Trimming cost V 4 bases and J 2 bases, with 3 bases left between them. The CDR3 loop reads CASSPTYEQYF. CDR3 DNA sequence: TGTGCCAGCAGCCCTACCTACGAGCAGTACTTC.

The chain couples TRBV4-2 to TRBJ1-4, with no clear D. The germline V gene encodes CDR1 LGHNA and CDR2 YNFKEQ. The ends were cut back, 2 bases at V and 8 bases at J, with 12 bases in the middle. CDR3 length: 14 amino acids. CDR3 loop: CASSQLVVTEKLFF. CDR3 coding DNA: TGTGCCAGCAGCCAATTGGTAGTAACCGAAAAACTGTTTTTT.

The rearrangement joins TRBV16 to TRBJ1-5, with 7 bases that match TRBD1. The CDR3 is 17 residues long. Germline CDR1 is KGHSY and CDR2 is FQNENV. J was trimmed by 2 bases and V by 2 bases; bases with no gene match: 9. CDR3 sequence (DNA): TGTGCCAGCAGCCAACCTACAGGGGCATGGCGCAATCAGCCCCAGCATTTT. This translates into CASSQPTGAWRNQPQHF.

This chain links TRBV27 with TRBJ2-3, with D uncertain. The germline V gene has CDR1 MNHEY and CDR2 SMNVEV (reference sequence). Deletions cut 10 bases from V and 0 bases from J, with 14 bases between. The CDR3 extends over 14 amino acids. CDR3 nucleotide sequence: TGTGCCACCGCGCAGTTTTCTAGCACAGATACGCAGTATTTT. Encoded protein: CATAQFSSTDTQYF.

The V gene is TRBV27, the J gene TRBJ2-3; D remains ambiguous. The V and J ends lost 3 bases and 12 bases respectively, with 13 bases between them. Germline-derived CDR1 and CDR2 are MNHEY and SMNVEV (reference sequence). The CDR3 runs 12 residues. The CDR3 region is CASSLDSRSQYF. The CDR3, as DNA: TGTGCCAGCAGTTTGGATTCAAGATCTCAGTATTTT.

This chain uses TRBV24-1 with TRBJ2-2, with D possibly called TRBD1 or TRBD2 (5 bases each). From germline, CDR1 is KGHDR and CDR2 SFDVKD. Trimming left V 9 bases short and J 1 base short, with 11 bases between. This CDR3 has 14 residues. CDR3 DNA sequence: TGTGCCACCTCGGGACCCATGAACACCGGGGAGCTGTTTTTT. Translated, it gives CATSGPMNTGELFF.

V usage is TRBV27 and J usage is TRBJ2-2; 9 nucleotides agree with TRBD2. The germline CDR1 and CDR2 sequences are MNHEY and SMNVEV (reference sequence). With V trimmed by 5 bases and J by 1 base, 11 bases remained unmatched. The CDR3 covers 18 residues. The CDR3, as DNA: TGTGCCAGCAGTCCACGCGGGGGGGGACGTTTGAACACCGGGGAGCTGTTTTTT. This sequence encodes CASSPRGGGRLNTGELFF.

The J gene is TRBJ2-1, the V gene TRBV7-8; D is possibly TRBD1 (5 bases). The CDR3 has 12 residues. V was cut by 4 bases and J by 9 bases, with 10 bases left in between. CDR1 is SGHVS and CDR2 is FQNEAQ in the germline V gene. The CDR3, as DNA: TGTGCCAGCAGCTCAGGGTCAGGTGAGCAGTTCTTC. It yields the protein CASSSGSGEQFF.

This chain links TRBV7-2 with TRBJ2-7; 7 bases agree with TRBD2. J was trimmed by 3 bases and V by 1 base; bases with no gene match: 6. This CDR3 comprises 15 residues. Germline V gene lookup returns CDR1 SGHTA and CDR2 FQGNSA. The CDR3 coding sequence is TGTGCCAGCAGCTTAGATGGCGGGAGACTCTACGAGCAGTACTTC. Its protein product is CASSLDGGRLYEQYF.